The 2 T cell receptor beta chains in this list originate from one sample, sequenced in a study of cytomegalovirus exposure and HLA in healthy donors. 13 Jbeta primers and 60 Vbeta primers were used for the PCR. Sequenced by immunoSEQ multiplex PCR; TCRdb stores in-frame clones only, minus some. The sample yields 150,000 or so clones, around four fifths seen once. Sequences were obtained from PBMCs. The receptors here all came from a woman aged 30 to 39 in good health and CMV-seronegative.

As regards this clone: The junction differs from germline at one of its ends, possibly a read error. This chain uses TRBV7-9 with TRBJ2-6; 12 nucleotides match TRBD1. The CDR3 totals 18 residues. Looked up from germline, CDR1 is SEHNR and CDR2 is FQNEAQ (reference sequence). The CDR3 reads CASSSGTGGFAGANGLTF. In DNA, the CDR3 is TGTGCCAGCAGCTCCGGGACAGGGGGCTTTGCTGGGGCCAACGGCCTGACTTTC.

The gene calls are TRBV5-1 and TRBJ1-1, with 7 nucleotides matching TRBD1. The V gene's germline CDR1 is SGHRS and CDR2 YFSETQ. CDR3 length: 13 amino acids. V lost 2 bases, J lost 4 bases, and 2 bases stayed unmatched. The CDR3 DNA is TGCGCCAGCAGCTTTGACAGGGTCACTGAAGCTTTCTTT. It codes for CASSFDRVTEAFF.